These T cell receptor beta chains were read from a single sample in a study of blood T cell repertoires in COVID-19. Profiling relied on immunoSEQ multiplex PCR, and the TCRdb table lists in-frame clones only, not all of them. The table lists tens of thousands of clones, about 91% of them singletons. The sequenced sample consisted of peripheral blood. The source of these receptors is a human donor in a cohort sampled during active COVID-19. The CDR3 runs from the conserved cysteine through the conserved F or W. Each record gives: J gene, V gene, D gene, clone size, CDR3 DNA, CDR3 protein. A D gene is named only where the DNA matches it firmly. The size entry is marked missing in some rows and otherwise reads once, few, many or a size class.

j_call: TRBJ2-7; v_call: TRBV18; d_call: .; clone_size: .; cdr3_nt: TGTGCCAGCTCACCAAGGGCAGGGATCTCCTACGAGCAGTACTTC; cdr3_aa: CASSPRAGISYEQYF
j_call: TRBJ2-3; v_call: TRBV5-4; d_call: .; clone_size: .; cdr3_nt: TGTGCCTGGACGGTCGGCGGGCCCCTGGGGTCGGCAGATACGCAGTATTTT; cdr3_aa: CAWTVGGPLGSADTQYF
j_call: TRBJ1-5; v_call: TRBV4-1; d_call: TRBD1; clone_size: .; cdr3_nt: TGCGCCAGCAGCCAAGATCCACAGGGGAATCAGCCCCAGCATTTT; cdr3_aa: CASSQDPQGNQPQHF
j_call: TRBJ2-1; v_call: TRBV6-6; d_call: TRBD2; clone_size: .; cdr3_nt: TGTGCCAGCAGCCTTTACCTCGACCGGACTAGCGGGAGTGGGGTCTACAATGAGCAGTTCTTC; cdr3_aa: CASSLYLDRTSGSGVYNEQFF
j_call: TRBJ1-2; v_call: TRBV11-1; d_call: TRBD1; clone_size: few; cdr3_nt: TGTGCCAGCAGCCTCCGGGACAGGGGTGGCTACACCTTC; cdr3_aa: CASSLRDRGGYTF
j_call: TRBJ2-2; v_call: TRBV4-3; d_call: TRBD1; clone_size: .; cdr3_nt: TGCGCCAGCAGCCAAGGGGACAGGCACACCGGGGAGCTGTTTTTT; cdr3_aa: CASSQGDRHTGELFF
j_call: TRBJ2-1; v_call: TRBV7-9; d_call: TRBD2; clone_size: .; cdr3_nt: TGTGCCAGCAGCTTTGGGGCGGGGGGGCCTTGGACCTACAATGAGCAGTTCTTC; cdr3_aa: CASSFGAGGPWTYNEQFF
j_call: TRBJ2-3; v_call: TRBV28; d_call: TRBD2; clone_size: .; cdr3_nt: TGTGCCAGCAGCTCAGCGGGGTCTAGCACAGATACGCAGTATTTT; cdr3_aa: CASSSAGSSTDTQYF
j_call: TRBJ2-6; v_call: TRBV6-6; d_call: .; clone_size: .; cdr3_nt: TGTGCCAGCAGTTTCATGTCCAACTCTGGGGCCAACGTCCTGACTTTC; cdr3_aa: CASSFMSNSGANVLTF
j_call: TRBJ1-5; v_call: TRBV3-1/TRBV3-2; d_call: .; clone_size: .; cdr3_nt: TGTGCCAGCAGCCAGGCGGGGAATCAGCCCCAGCATTTT; cdr3_aa: CASSQAGNQPQHF
j_call: TRBJ2-1; v_call: TRBV21-1; d_call: .; clone_size: .; cdr3_nt: TGTGCCAGCAGCAAAAAAAAACGGACAGGGGGGATCTTATTCTACAATGAGCAGTTCTTC; cdr3_aa: CASSKKKRTGGILFYNEQFF
j_call: TRBJ1-2; v_call: TRBV6-5; d_call: .; clone_size: .; cdr3_nt: TGTGCCAGCAGTTACGGCTCAGAAAGTAACTATGGCTACACCTTC; cdr3_aa: CASSYGSESNYGYTF
j_call: TRBJ1-4; v_call: TRBV6-5; d_call: TRBD1; clone_size: once; cdr3_nt: TGTGCCAGCAGTTTAGGGACAGGCAGTCGGAAACTGTTTTTT; cdr3_aa: CASSLGTGSRKLFF
j_call: TRBJ1-3; v_call: TRBV6-6; d_call: .; clone_size: once; cdr3_nt: TGTGCCAGCAGTTACCAAACTGCGCGAAACACCATATATTTT; cdr3_aa: CASSYQTARNTIYF
j_call: TRBJ1-2; v_call: TRBV9; d_call: TRBD1; clone_size: .; cdr3_nt: TGTGCCAGCAGCGTGGACAGGGGTTTGTACTATGGCTACACCTTC; cdr3_aa: CASSVDRGLYYGYTF
j_call: TRBJ2-2; v_call: TRBV10-2; d_call: TRBD2; clone_size: .; cdr3_nt: TGCGCCAGCACATCGGGAGGGCTTGGGGAGCTGTTTTTT; cdr3_aa: CASTSGGLGELFF
j_call: TRBJ1-2; v_call: TRBV19; d_call: TRBD1; clone_size: .; cdr3_nt: TGTGCCAGTAGTATTCGGACAGGGGGCTTACCCATCATTGGCTACACCTTC; cdr3_aa: CASSIRTGGLPIIGYTF
j_call: TRBJ2-7; v_call: TRBV19; d_call: .; clone_size: .; cdr3_nt: TGTGCCAGTAGTACCCAGTATACCTACGAGCAGTACTTC; cdr3_aa: CASSTQYTYEQYF
j_call: TRBJ2-3; v_call: TRBV27; d_call: .; clone_size: .; cdr3_nt: TGTGCCAGCAGTTTAAAGGCGGGGCGGGCAGATACGCAGTATTTT; cdr3_aa: CASSLKAGRADTQYF
j_call: TRBJ2-3; v_call: TRBV3-1/TRBV3-2; d_call: .; clone_size: .; cdr3_nt: TGTGCCAGCAGCCAAGGGCCGGGGTTCCCAGGCACAGATACGCAGTATTTT; cdr3_aa: CASSQGPGFPGTDTQYF
j_call: TRBJ2-1; v_call: TRBV9; d_call: TRBD2; clone_size: .; cdr3_nt: TGTGCCAGCAGCGTAGCGGGACTACCCCCCAATGAGCAGTTCTTC; cdr3_aa: CASSVAGLPPNEQFF
j_call: TRBJ1-1; v_call: TRBV6-5; d_call: .; clone_size: .; cdr3_nt: TGTGCCAGCAGTTACCGTCGGGGGAACACTGAAGCTTTCTTT; cdr3_aa: CASSYRRGNTEAFF
j_call: TRBJ2-5; v_call: TRBV9; d_call: TRBD2; clone_size: .; cdr3_nt: TGTGCCAGCAGCGTAGGCCTCCCACTAGCGGGAGGATCAGAGACCCAGTACTTC; cdr3_aa: CASSVGLPLAGGSETQYF
j_call: TRBJ1-1; v_call: TRBV18; d_call: .; clone_size: .; cdr3_nt: TGTGCCAGCTCACCAATCATCGCTACGAACACTGAAGCTTTCTTT; cdr3_aa: CASSPIIATNTEAFF
j_call: TRBJ1-6; v_call: TRBV7-3; d_call: .; clone_size: once; cdr3_nt: TGTGCCAGCAGCTTGTCTGGGCTCTATAATTCACCCCTCCACTTT; cdr3_aa: CASSLSGLYNSPLHF
j_call: TRBJ2-3; v_call: TRBV7-9; d_call: .; clone_size: .; cdr3_nt: TGTGCCAGCAGCTTAGATCTAGTCGGGGGAACAGATACGCAGTATTTT; cdr3_aa: CASSLDLVGGTDTQYF
j_call: TRBJ1-1; v_call: TRBV13; d_call: .; clone_size: .; cdr3_nt: TGTGCCAGCAGCTTACTCTCGGGGGGCACTGAAGCTTTCTTT; cdr3_aa: CASSLLSGGTEAFF
j_call: TRBJ1-2; v_call: TRBV24-1; d_call: TRBD1; clone_size: once; cdr3_nt: TGTGCCACCAGTGATACCGGGACAGGGGTTCGCTACACCTTC; cdr3_aa: CATSDTGTGVRYTF
j_call: TRBJ1-1; v_call: TRBV5-1; d_call: TRBD1; clone_size: .; cdr3_nt: TGCGCCAGCAGCCGCGGACAGGGCGGTACTGAAGCTTTCTTT; cdr3_aa: CASSRGQGGTEAFF
j_call: TRBJ2-5; v_call: TRBV19; d_call: TRBD1; clone_size: .; cdr3_nt: TGTGCCAGTAAGACCCCCCGAGACAGGGTCGTAGAGACCCAGTACTTC; cdr3_aa: CASKTPRDRVVETQYF
j_call: TRBJ2-5; v_call: TRBV11-2; d_call: .; clone_size: .; cdr3_nt: TGTGCCAGCAGCTTAACGGGGTGGGAGACCCAGTACTTC; cdr3_aa: CASSLTGWETQYF
j_call: TRBJ1-1; v_call: TRBV27; d_call: TRBD1; clone_size: .; cdr3_nt: TGTGCCAGCAGTTTCGGGACAGGGGGCCGGTACTTCTTT; cdr3_aa: CASSFGTGGRYFF
j_call: TRBJ2-2; v_call: TRBV2; d_call: TRBD1; clone_size: .; cdr3_nt: TGTGCCTCCAACAGGGGGTCCACCGGGGAGCTGTTTTTT; cdr3_aa: CASNRGSTGELFF
j_call: TRBJ2-7; v_call: TRBV9; d_call: TRBD2; clone_size: .; cdr3_nt: TGTGCCAGCAGCGTAGCGAGTAGCGGGTTTTCCTACGAGCAGTACTTC; cdr3_aa: CASSVASSGFSYEQYF
j_call: TRBJ2-3; v_call: TRBV30; d_call: TRBD2; clone_size: .; cdr3_nt: TGTGCCTGGGGCCGCAGCGGGGTGAGCACAGATACGCAGTATTTT; cdr3_aa: CAWGRSGVSTDTQYF
j_call: TRBJ1-2; v_call: TRBV4-3; d_call: TRBD1; clone_size: .; cdr3_nt: TGCGCCAGCAGCCAAGAACCGCCACACTCTGGGACAGGGGGGATTCGCTATGGCTACACCTTC; cdr3_aa: CASSQEPPHSGTGGIRYGYTF
j_call: TRBJ2-2; v_call: TRBV7-6; d_call: TRBD2; clone_size: .; cdr3_nt: TGTGCCAGCACCCCCATCCCCAGCGGGGGGGCCACCGGGGAGCTGTTTTTT; cdr3_aa: CASTPIPSGGATGELFF
j_call: TRBJ1-1; v_call: TRBV7-9; d_call: .; clone_size: .; cdr3_nt: TGTGCCAGCAGCTTGATTCAGGGTAGGGGCACTGAAGCTTTCTTT; cdr3_aa: CASSLIQGRGTEAFF
j_call: TRBJ2-3; v_call: TRBV12-5; d_call: .; clone_size: .; cdr3_nt: TGTGCTAGTGCCCTGCAGGGGCAGAACCCCACAGATACGCAGTATTTT; cdr3_aa: CASALQGQNPTDTQYF
j_call: TRBJ2-7; v_call: TRBV5-1; d_call: .; clone_size: .; cdr3_nt: TGCGCCAGCAGCTTGAACGGGGTTTCCTACGAGCAGTACTTC; cdr3_aa: CASSLNGVSYEQYF
j_call: TRBJ2-2; v_call: TRBV5-5; d_call: .; clone_size: .; cdr3_nt: TGTGCCAGCAGTTCCGGGACTAACACCGGGGAGCTGTTTTTT; cdr3_aa: CASSSGTNTGELFF
j_call: TRBJ1-5; v_call: TRBV6-1; d_call: .; clone_size: .; cdr3_nt: TGTGCCAGCAGTGAACAGGGTATCGGCAATCAGCCCCAGCATTTT; cdr3_aa: CASSEQGIGNQPQHF
j_call: TRBJ1-2; v_call: TRBV18; d_call: .; clone_size: .; cdr3_nt: TGTGCCAGCTCACGGCAGGGACATAACTATGGCTACACCTTC; cdr3_aa: CASSRQGHNYGYTF
j_call: TRBJ1-2; v_call: TRBV7-3; d_call: .; clone_size: once; cdr3_nt: TGTGCCAGCAGCTTATCAGCGGGGGGGGGCTATGGCTACACCTTC; cdr3_aa: CASSLSAGGGYGYTF
j_call: TRBJ1-1; v_call: TRBV28; d_call: .; clone_size: .; cdr3_nt: TGTGCCAGCAGCCTCCCGGGACACCACTCGAACACTGAAGCTTTCTTT; cdr3_aa: CASSLPGHHSNTEAFF
j_call: TRBJ2-3; v_call: TRBV4-3; d_call: TRBD2; clone_size: few; cdr3_nt: TGCGCCAGCAGCCAAGAAAGGACCCTAGCGGAAAAAGATACGCAGTATTTT; cdr3_aa: CASSQERTLAEKDTQYF
j_call: TRBJ2-7; v_call: TRBV4-2; d_call: TRBD2; clone_size: .; cdr3_nt: TGTGCCAGCAGCCAAGAACTAGCGGCAACATCAGGGCAGTACTTC; cdr3_aa: CASSQELAATSGQYF
j_call: TRBJ2-7; v_call: TRBV5-4; d_call: .; clone_size: .; cdr3_nt: TGTGCCAGCCGAACAGGGGGGGGACTCTCCGGCGAGCAGTACTTC; cdr3_aa: CASRTGGGLSGEQYF
j_call: TRBJ2-3; v_call: TRBV6-1; d_call: TRBD2; clone_size: .; cdr3_nt: TGTGCCAGCAGTGAAGGTAGCGGGGGGCAAGATACGCAGTATTTT; cdr3_aa: CASSEGSGGQDTQYF
j_call: TRBJ2-2; v_call: TRBV28; d_call: TRBD2; clone_size: .; cdr3_nt: TGTGCCAGCAGTCCGTGGGGAGGGACTTCAAACACCGGGGAGCTGTTTTTT; cdr3_aa: CASSPWGGTSNTGELFF
j_call: TRBJ2-5; v_call: TRBV6-5; d_call: TRBD2; clone_size: .; cdr3_nt: TGTGCCAGCAGTTACAACGGGAGGTACCAAGAGACCCAGTACTTC; cdr3_aa: CASSYNGRYQETQYF
j_call: TRBJ2-7; v_call: TRBV7-6; d_call: .; clone_size: .; cdr3_nt: TGTGCCAGCAGCTTAGCTGTTGGAGGGGACGAGCAGTACTTC; cdr3_aa: CASSLAVGGDEQYF
j_call: TRBJ2-3; v_call: TRBV9; d_call: .; clone_size: .; cdr3_nt: TGTGCCAGCTCTAACACGGGGGGCGGGGGAGATACGCAGTATTTT; cdr3_aa: CASSNTGGGGDTQYF
j_call: TRBJ2-7; v_call: TRBV10-3; d_call: TRBD2; clone_size: .; cdr3_nt: TGTGCCATCAGCGGCGGAATAGCGGGAGCCTACGAGCAGTACTTC; cdr3_aa: CAISGGIAGAYEQYF
j_call: TRBJ2-1; v_call: TRBV11-2; d_call: TRBD2; clone_size: .; cdr3_nt: TGTGCCAGCAGCTTAGACGGGGGACTAGCGGGATCAAGGGGGCAGTTCTTC; cdr3_aa: CASSLDGGLAGSRGQFF
j_call: TRBJ1-5; v_call: TRBV5-5; d_call: TRBD1; clone_size: .; cdr3_nt: TGTGCCAGCAGCTTCTCAGGGGGACAGCCCCAGCATTTT; cdr3_aa: CASSFSGGQPQHF
j_call: TRBJ2-2; v_call: TRBV7-3; d_call: .; clone_size: .; cdr3_nt: TGTGCCAGCAGCCCGGGACTCACTAACACCGGGGAGCTGTTTTTT; cdr3_aa: CASSPGLTNTGELFF
j_call: TRBJ1-5; v_call: TRBV3-1/TRBV3-2; d_call: .; clone_size: .; cdr3_nt: TGTGCCAGCAGCTTTGACGGGTCTAATCAGCCCCAGCATTTT; cdr3_aa: CASSFDGSNQPQHF
j_call: TRBJ1-4; v_call: TRBV4-3; d_call: TRBD1; clone_size: .; cdr3_nt: TGCGCCAGCAGCCAGGGGTACAGGGGTGCTAATGAAAAACTGTTTTTT; cdr3_aa: CASSQGYRGANEKLFF